Detailed here is one T cell receptor (beta chain). Its antigen is undetermined. The junction differs from germline at one of its ends, possibly a read error. The data originate from a study of cytomegalovirus exposure and HLA in healthy donors. Study summary: Researchers found that approximately 77% of some 400 genotyped donors fell within the Caucasian-associated ancestry cluster. Study results and limitations: Previous analysis showed most TCR beta V segments were productive about 87% or about 30% of the time. Association with HLA alleles at 0.05 false discovery rate was found for about 17,000 TCR beta sequences in a later analysis.

Primers for the PCR totalled 60 Vbeta and 13 Jbeta. Generated by immunoSEQ multiplex PCR, the TCRdb table keeps only in-frame clones and is missing some. Of about 130,000 clones listed, under 85% were seen once; the top ten hold 1.5% to 2%. This CDR3 has 14 amino acids. Germline assignment: CDR1 SSHAT and CDR2 FNYEAQ (reference sequence). Participants comprised healthy donors of bone marrow. Input material: PBMCs. The rearrangement joins TRBV7-7 to TRBJ1-1; weak D call: TRBD1 (6 bases). This clonotype originated in a boy younger than 18 in good health and CMV-seronegative. CDR3 nucleotides: TGTGCTAGCAGCCCGGACAGTGTGGGCACTGAAGCTTTCTTT. Translation gives CASSPDSVGTEAFF.